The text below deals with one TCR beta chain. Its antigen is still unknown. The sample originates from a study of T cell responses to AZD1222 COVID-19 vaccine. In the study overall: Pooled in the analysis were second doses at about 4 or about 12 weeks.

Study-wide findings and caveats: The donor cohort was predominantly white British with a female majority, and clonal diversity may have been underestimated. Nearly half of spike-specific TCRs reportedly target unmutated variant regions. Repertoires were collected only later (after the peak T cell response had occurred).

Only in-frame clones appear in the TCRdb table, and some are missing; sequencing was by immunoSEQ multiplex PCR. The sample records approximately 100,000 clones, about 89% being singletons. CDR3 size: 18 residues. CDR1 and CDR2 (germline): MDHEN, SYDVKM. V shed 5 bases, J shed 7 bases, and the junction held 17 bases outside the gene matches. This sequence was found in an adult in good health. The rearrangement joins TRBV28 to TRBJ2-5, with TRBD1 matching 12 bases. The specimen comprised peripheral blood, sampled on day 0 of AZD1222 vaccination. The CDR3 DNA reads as TGTGCCAGCAGTACCCGACATACCCCGGGACAGGGGGCTTGGACCCAGTACTTC. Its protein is CASSTRHTPGQGAWTQYF.